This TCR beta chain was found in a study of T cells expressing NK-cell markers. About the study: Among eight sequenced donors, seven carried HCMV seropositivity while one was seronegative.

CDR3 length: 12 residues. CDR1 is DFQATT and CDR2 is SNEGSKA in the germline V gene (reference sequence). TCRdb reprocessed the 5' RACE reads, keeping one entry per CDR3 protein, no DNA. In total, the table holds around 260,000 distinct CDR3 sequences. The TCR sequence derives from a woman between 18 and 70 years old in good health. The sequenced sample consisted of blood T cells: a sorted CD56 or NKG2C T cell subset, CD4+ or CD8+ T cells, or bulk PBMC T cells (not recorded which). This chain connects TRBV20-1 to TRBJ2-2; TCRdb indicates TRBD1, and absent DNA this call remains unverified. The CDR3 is CSATRESGELFF.